The 2 T cell receptor beta chains reported below all come from one sample, sequenced in a study of shared clonotypes between healthy human individuals. The protocol was immunoSEQ multiplex PCR, while the TCRdb copy is restricted to in-frame clones and leaves out a portion. The data show a few million clones, approximately 93% seen once. The sequenced sample was naive CD4+ T cells from PBMCs. Subset meaning: CD45RA+ positively selected. The receptors come from a man aged 18-30 years in good health. Some clones in this sample may be carry-over from other donors' samples.

The chain employs TRBV7-8 and TRBJ1-1, with unresolved D. The V and J ends lost 5 bases and 1 base respectively, with 11 bases between them. The CDR3 is 14 residues long. Germline CDR1 and CDR2: SGHVS and FQNEAQ. In DNA, the CDR3 is TGTGCCAGCAGCCATGGTACGGGGAACACTGAAGCTTTCTTT. It translates to CASSHGTGNTEAFF. The full variable domain, completed using reference TRBV7-8 and TRBJ1-1, is GAGVSQSPRYKVAKRGQDVALRCDPISGHVSLFWYQQALGQGPEFLTYFQNEAQLDKSGLPSDRFFAERPEGSVSTLKIQRTQQEDSAVYLCASSHGTGNTEAFFGQGTRLTVV.

Comments on this clone: The sample holds other DNA sequences that translate to the same CDR3. The rearrangement links TRBV5-1 to TRBJ2-1, with D possibly matching TRBD1 (5 bases). With 0 bases removed from V and 1 base from J, the gap between germline ends came to 8 bases. Germline loops: CDR1 SGHRS, CDR2 YFSETQ. The length of the CDR3 is 15 residues. The CDR3: CASSLGQLSYNEQFF. The DNA of the CDR3 is TGCGCCAGCAGCTTGGGACAGCTTTCCTACAATGAGCAGTTCTTC.